This T cell receptor (beta chain) appears in the sequencing data of a study of shared clonotypes between healthy human individuals. Across the whole study: The cohort comprised a couple of women and a few men. Their ages spanned 18 to 49 years.

Method: immunoSEQ multiplex PCR; TCRdb's copy keeps in-frame clones and lacks some. The data show more than 2 million clones, around 95% seen once. Germline values: CDR1 MNHNS, CDR2 SASEGT. This CDR3 is built from 15 residues. The V end lost 6 bases, the J end lost 3 bases, and 14 bases lay between the germline ends. The receptor was derived from a man between 18 and 29 years old in good health. The chain uses TRBV6-1 and TRBJ1-4; tentative D call: TRBD1 (6 bases). The sample comprised naive CD4+ T cells sorted from blood. The subset is: CD45RA+ positively selected. The CDR3 is CASRVGGVPNEKLFF. The CDR3 DNA is TGTGCCAGCAGGGTGGGGGGCGTTCCTAATGAAAAACTGTTTTTT.